This T cell receptor beta chain is from a study of T cells after yellow fever vaccination. General study results and limits: Most primary-vaccination clones reappeared after the booster (approximately 95% CD4, roughly 88% CD8). The secondary response showed a weaker magnitude and a faster peak, day 5 versus 15. Abundant clonotypes (contaminants from the bulk population) could be present in FACS-sorted repertoires.

The TCR cDNA carried a universal primer site and UMIs from 5'RACE template switching. TCRdb used MiXCR to reprocess the 5' RACE reads, holding one entry per CDR3 protein. Here the sample spans hundreds of thousands of distinct CDR3 sequences, 15% to 20% being singletons. There are 14 residues in the CDR3. In germline, CDR1 is SEHNR, CDR2 FQNEAQ (reference sequence). Trimming shortened V by 3 bases and J by 7 bases, and 10 bases separated the two germline ends. This clonotype came up a few times. Its antigen is unidentified. The receptor's source is a man aged 18 to 30 who received the YFV17D yellow fever vaccine. Sequences were derived from PBMCs, sampled before the yellow fever booster vaccination. The chain employs TRBV7-9 and TRBJ1-6; D remains unclear. For the CDR3, the DNA is TGTGCCAGCAGCTTTACGGATATCAATTCACCCCTCCACTTT. As protein: CASSFTDINSPLHF.